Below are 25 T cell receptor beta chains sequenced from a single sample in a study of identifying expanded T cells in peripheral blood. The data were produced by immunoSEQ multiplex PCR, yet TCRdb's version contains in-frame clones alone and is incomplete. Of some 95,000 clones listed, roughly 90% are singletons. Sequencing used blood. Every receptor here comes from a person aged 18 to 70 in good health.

The CDR3 sequence is CASGHQGRSYNEQFF. The CDR3 bases are TGTGCTAGTGGTCACCAGGGGAGGTCCTACAATGAGCAGTTCTTC. The chain is built from TRBV12-5 and TRBJ2-1; either TRBD1 or TRBD2 may fit D (6 bases each). V was pared by 5 bases and J by 1 base, with 12 bases between. This CDR3 is 15 amino acids long. Germline V gives CDR1 LGHNT, CDR2 FRNRAP.

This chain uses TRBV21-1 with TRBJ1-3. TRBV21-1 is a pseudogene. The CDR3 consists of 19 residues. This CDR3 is CASSKEIGGDPRAGNTIYF. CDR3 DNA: TGTGCCAGCAGCAAAGAAATCGGGGGGGACCCGAGGGCTGGAAACACCATATATTTT.

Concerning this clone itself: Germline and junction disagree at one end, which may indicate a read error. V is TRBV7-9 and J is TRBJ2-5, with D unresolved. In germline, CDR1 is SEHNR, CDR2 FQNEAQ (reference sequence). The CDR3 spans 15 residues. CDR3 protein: CASSQDAAYQETQYF. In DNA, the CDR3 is TGCGCCAGCAGCCAAGATGCGGCGTACCAAGAGACCCAGTACTTC.

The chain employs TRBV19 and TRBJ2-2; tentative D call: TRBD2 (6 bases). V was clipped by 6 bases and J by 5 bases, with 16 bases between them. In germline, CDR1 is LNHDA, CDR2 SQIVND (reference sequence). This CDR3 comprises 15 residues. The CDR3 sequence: CASRSERAGTGELFF. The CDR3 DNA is TGTGCCAGTAGGTCCGAGCGGGCAGGGACCGGGGAGCTGTTTTTT. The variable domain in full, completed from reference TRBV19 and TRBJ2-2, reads DGGITQSPKYLFRKEGQNVTLSCEQNLNHDAMYWYRQDPGQGLRLIYYSQIVNDFQKGDIAEGYSVSREKKESFPLTVTSAQKNPTAFYLCASRSERAGTGELFFGEGSRLTVL.

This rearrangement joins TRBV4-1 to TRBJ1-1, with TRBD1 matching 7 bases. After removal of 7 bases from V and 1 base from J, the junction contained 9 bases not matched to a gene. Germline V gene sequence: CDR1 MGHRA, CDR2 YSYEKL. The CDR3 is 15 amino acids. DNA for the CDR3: TGCGCCAGCAACCATGCGACAGGGAAGAACACTGAAGCTTTCTTT. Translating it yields CASNHATGKNTEAFF.

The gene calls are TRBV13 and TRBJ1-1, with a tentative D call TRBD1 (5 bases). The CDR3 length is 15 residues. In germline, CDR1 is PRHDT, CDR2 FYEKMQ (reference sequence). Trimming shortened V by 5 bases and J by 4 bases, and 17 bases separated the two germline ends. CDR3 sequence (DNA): TGTGCCAGCAGCGCCCGCGGGGGAAGCAGCACTGAAGCTTTCTTT. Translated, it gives CASSARGGSSTEAFF.

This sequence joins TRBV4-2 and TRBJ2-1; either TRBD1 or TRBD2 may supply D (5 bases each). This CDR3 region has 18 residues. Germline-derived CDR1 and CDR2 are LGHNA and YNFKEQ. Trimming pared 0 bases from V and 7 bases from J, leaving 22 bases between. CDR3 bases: TGTGCCAGCAGCCAAGATTCTCGAGGGGCGAAATCCCTTAATGAGCAGTTCTTC. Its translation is CASSQDSRGAKSLNEQFF.

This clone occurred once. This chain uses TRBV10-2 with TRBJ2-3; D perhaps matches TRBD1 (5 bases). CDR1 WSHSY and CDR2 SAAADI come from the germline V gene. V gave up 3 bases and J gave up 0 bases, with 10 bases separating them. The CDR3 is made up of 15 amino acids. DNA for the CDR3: TGCGCCAGCAGTGAAAGGGGCAGGAGCACAGATACGCAGTATTTT. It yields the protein CASSERGRSTDTQYF.

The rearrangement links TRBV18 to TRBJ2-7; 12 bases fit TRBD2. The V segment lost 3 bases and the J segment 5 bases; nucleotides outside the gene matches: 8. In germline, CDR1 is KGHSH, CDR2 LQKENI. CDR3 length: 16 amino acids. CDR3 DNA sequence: TGTGCCAGCTCACCTCCTACTAGCGGGAGGACCGACGAGCAGTACTTC. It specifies CASSPPTSGRTDEQYF.

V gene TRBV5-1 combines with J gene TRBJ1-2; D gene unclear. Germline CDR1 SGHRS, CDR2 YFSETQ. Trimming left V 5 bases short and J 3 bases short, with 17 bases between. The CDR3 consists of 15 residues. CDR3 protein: CASSWKSRDDYGYTF. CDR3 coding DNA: TGCGCCAGCAGTTGGAAGAGCCGGGATGACTATGGCTACACCTTC.

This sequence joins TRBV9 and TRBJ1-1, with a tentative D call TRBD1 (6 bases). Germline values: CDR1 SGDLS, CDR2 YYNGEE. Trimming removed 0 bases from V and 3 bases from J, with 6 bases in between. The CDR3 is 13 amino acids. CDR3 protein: CASSVAGDTEAFF. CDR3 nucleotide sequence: TGTGCCAGCAGCGTAGCAGGGGACACTGAAGCTTTCTTT.

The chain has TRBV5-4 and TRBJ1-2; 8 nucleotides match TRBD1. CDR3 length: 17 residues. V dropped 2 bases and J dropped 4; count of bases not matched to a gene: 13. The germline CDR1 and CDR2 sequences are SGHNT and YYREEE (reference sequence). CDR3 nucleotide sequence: TGTGCCAGCAGCTTTTTACAGGGGGAAGGGGGCCTCTATGGCTACACCTTC. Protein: CASSFLQGEGGLYGYTF.

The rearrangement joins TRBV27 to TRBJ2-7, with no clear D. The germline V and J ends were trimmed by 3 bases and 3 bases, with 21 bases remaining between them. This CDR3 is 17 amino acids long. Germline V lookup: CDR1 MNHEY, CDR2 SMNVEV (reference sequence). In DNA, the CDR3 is TGTGCCAGCAGTTTCCGCCCGGGCCCTGGGGAAATCTACGAGCAGTACTTC. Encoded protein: CASSFRPGPGEIYEQYF.

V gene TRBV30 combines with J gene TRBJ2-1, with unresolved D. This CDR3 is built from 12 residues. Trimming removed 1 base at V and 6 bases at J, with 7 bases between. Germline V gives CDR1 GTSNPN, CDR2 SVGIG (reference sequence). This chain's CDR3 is CAWSGSGNEQFF. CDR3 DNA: TGTGCCTGGAGTGGCTCGGGCAATGAGCAGTTCTTC.

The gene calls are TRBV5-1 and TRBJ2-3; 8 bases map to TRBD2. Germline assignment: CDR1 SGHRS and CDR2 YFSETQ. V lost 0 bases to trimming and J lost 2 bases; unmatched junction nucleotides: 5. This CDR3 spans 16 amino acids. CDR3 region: CASSLDTSGITDTQYF. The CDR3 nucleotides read TGCGCCAGCAGCTTGGATACTAGCGGAATCACAGATACGCAGTATTTT.

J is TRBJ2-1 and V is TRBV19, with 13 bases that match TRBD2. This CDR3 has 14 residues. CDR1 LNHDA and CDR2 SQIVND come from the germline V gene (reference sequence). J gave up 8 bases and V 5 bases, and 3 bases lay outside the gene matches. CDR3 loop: CASSRTSGSYEQFF. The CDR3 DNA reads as TGTGCCAGTAGTCGGACTAGCGGGAGTTATGAGCAGTTCTTC.

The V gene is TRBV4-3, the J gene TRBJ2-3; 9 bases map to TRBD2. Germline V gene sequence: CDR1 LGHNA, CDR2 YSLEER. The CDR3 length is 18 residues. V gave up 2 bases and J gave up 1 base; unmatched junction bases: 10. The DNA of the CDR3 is TGCGCCAGCAGCCAACAATTTAGCGGGAGTCCCCGCACAGATACGCAGTATTTT. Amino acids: CASSQQFSGSPRTDTQYF.

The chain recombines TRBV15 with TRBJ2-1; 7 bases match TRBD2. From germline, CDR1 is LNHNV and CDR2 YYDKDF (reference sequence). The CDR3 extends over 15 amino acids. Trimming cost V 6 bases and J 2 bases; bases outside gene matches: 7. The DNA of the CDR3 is TGTGCCACCAGGGGGGGTCTAGCGGCCTACAATGAGCAGTTCTTC. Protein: CATRGGLAAYNEQFF. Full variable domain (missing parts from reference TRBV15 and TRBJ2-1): DAMVIQNPRYQVTQFGKPVTLSCSQTLNHNVMYWYQQKSSQAPKLLFHYYDKDFNNEADTPDNFQSRRPNTSFCFLDIRSPGLGDTAMYLCATRGGLAAYNEQFFGPGTRLTVL.

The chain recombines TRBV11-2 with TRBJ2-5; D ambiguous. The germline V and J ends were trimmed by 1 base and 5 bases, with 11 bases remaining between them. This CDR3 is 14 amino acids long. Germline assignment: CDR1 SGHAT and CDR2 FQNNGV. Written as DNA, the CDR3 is TGTGCCAGCAGCTTAGCTTCGAGGTTTGAGACCCAGTACTTC. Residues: CASSLASRFETQYF.

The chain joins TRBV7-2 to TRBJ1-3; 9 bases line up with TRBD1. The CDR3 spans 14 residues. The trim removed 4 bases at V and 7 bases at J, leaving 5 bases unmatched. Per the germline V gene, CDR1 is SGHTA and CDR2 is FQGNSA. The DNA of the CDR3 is TGTGCCAGCAGCTCCTATGGACAGGGGAACACCATATATTTT. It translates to CASSSYGQGNTIYF.

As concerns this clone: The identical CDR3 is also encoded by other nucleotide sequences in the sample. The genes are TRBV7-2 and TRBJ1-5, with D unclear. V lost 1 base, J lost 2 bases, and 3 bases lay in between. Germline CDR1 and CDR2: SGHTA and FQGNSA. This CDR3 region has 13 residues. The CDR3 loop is CASSLVGNQPQHF. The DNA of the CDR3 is TGTGCCAGCAGCTTAGTGGGCAATCAGCCCCAGCATTTT.

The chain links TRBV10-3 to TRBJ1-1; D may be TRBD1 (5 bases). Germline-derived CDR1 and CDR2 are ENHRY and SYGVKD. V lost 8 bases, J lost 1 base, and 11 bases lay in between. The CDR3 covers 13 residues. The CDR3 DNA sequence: TGTGCCATCGGTACCAGGGAGAACACTGAAGCTTTCTTT. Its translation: CAIGTRENTEAFF.

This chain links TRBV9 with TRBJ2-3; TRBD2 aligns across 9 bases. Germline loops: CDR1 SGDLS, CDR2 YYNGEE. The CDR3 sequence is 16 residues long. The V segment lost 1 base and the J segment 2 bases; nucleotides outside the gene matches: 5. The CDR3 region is CASSVQREVLTDTQYF. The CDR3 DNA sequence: TGTGCCAGCAGCGTACAGCGGGAGGTCCTCACAGATACGCAGTATTTT.

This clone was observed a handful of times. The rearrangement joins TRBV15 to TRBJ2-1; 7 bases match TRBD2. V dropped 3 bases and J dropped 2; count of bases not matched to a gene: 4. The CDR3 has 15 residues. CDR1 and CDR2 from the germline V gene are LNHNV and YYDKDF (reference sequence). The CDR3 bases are TGTGCCACCAGCAGGACAGCGGGGACCTACAATGAGCAGTTCTTC. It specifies CATSRTAGTYNEQFF.

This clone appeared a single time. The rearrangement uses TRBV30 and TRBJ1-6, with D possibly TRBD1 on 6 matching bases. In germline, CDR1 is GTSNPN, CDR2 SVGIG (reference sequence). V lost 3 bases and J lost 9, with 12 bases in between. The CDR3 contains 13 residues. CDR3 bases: TGTGCCTGGAGAGCCGCAGGGGTTTCACCCCTCCACTTT. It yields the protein CAWRAAGVSPLHF. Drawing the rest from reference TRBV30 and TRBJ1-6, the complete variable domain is SQTIHQWPATLVQPVGSPLSLECTVEGTSNPNLYWYRQAAGRGLQLLFYSVGIGQISSEVPQNLSASRPQDRQFILSSKKLLLSDSGFYLCAWRAAGVSPLHFGNGTRLTVT.